What follows are 12 T cell receptor beta chains derived from one specimen sequenced in a study of circulating tumor DNA in untreated peripheral T-cell lymphoma. Produced via immunoSEQ multiplex PCR; TCRdb's table is partial and in-frame only. Of 5,000 to 7,000 clones in the sample, about 64% were seen once. Source material: tumor tissue. The receptors derive from a human donor with peripheral T-cell lymphoma.

The chain is built from TRBV5-1 and TRBJ2-2; TRBD2 might be the D (5 bases). The CDR3 is made up of 17 amino acids. Germline V gene lookup returns CDR1 SGHRS and CDR2 YFSETQ. The V end was cut by 2 bases, the J end by 6 bases, with 20 bases between. The CDR3 sequence is CASSFVHQDGDPGELFF. CDR3 DNA: TGCGCCAGCAGCTTTGTTCATCAGGACGGGGATCCCGGGGAGCTGTTTTTT.

The J gene is TRBJ1-1, the V gene TRBV19; no clear D. V shed 10 bases and J shed 2 bases, with 14 bases lying between them. The CDR3 covers 13 residues. Per germline, CDR1 LNHDA and CDR2 SQIVND (reference sequence). The CDR3 sequence is CATRWSVNTEAFF. The CDR3 DNA is TGTGCCACCCGTTGGAGCGTAAACACTGAAGCTTTCTTT.

The chain recombines TRBV28 with TRBJ1-5, with D perhaps matching TRBD1 (5 bases). This CDR3 contains 16 residues. Germline V CDR1 and CDR2: MDHEN, SYDVKM. Trimming left V 3 bases short and J 0 bases short, with 12 bases between. The CDR3 sequence is CASSFGKRGSNQPQHF. CDR3 bases: TGTGCCAGCAGTTTCGGGAAAAGGGGTAGCAATCAGCCCCAGCATTTT.

The chain employs TRBV1 and TRBJ2-7; TRBD2 is taken as the D call from the table, unchecked against the DNA. TRBV1 is a listed pseudogene. There are 17 residues in the CDR3. The CDR3 nucleotides read TGCGCCAGCAGCAGGGGATCCGGGACTACGATCTCCTACGAGCAGTACTTC. Protein: CASSRGSGTTISYEQYF.

The chain has TRBV5-1 and TRBJ2-1; 9 bases map to TRBD2. V lost 7 bases to trimming and J lost 1 base; unmatched junction nucleotides: 3. From germline, CDR1 is SGHRS and CDR2 YFSETQ. The CDR3 has 14 residues. The CDR3 reads CASHTSGSYNEQFF. CDR3 coding DNA: TGCGCCAGCCACACTAGCGGGTCCTACAATGAGCAGTTCTTC.

This clone was seen once. CDR3 residues: CASSRTGYNEQFF. Written as DNA, the CDR3 is TGCGCCAGCAGCCGGACAGGATACAATGAGCAGTTCTTC. This chain uses TRBV4-1 with TRBJ2-1; 7 positions match TRBD1. Per the germline V gene, CDR1 is MGHRA and CDR2 is YSYEKL. This CDR3 has 13 residues. The V gene end was trimmed by 4 bases and the J gene end by 4 bases; junction bases not matched to a gene: 1.

This clone has more than one count but fewer than ten. J is TRBJ1-5 and V is TRBV6-8, with 7 bases aligning to TRBD1. Germline CDR1 reads MNHGY; CDR2 reads SAAAGT. The junction had 16 bases not matched to a gene; V was cut back by 5 bases and J by 6 bases. This CDR3 spans 17 amino acids. CDR3 sequence (DNA): TGTGCCAGCAGTCCTCAGAGAGGGGGCTTACTTGGTCAGCCCCAGCATTTT. It codes for CASSPQRGGLLGQPQHF.

The J gene is TRBJ2-3, the V gene TRBV28; 12 nucleotides align to TRBD2. This CDR3 is 16 amino acids long. CDR1 MDHEN and CDR2 SYDVKM come from the germline V gene. Trimming took 5 bases from V and 3 from J; bases not matched to a gene: 6. The CDR3 here is CASSTRLAGATDTQYF. In DNA, the CDR3 is TGTGCCAGCAGTACAAGACTAGCGGGGGCGACAGATACGCAGTATTTT. The full variable domain, rest sourced from reference TRBV28 and TRBJ2-3, is DVKVTQSSRYLVKRTGEKVFLECVQDMDHENMFWYRQDPGLGLRLIYFSYDVKMKEKGDIPEGYSVSREKKERFSLILESASTNQTSMYLCASSTRLAGATDTQYFGPGTRLTVL.

Comment on this clone: The limits of the CDR3 on the DNA are not certain, so only TCRdb's listed CDR3 is given. The chain has TRBV6-8 and TRBJ2-2; TRBD2 is taken as the D call from the table, unchecked against the DNA. Looked up from germline, CDR1 is MNHGY and CDR2 is SAAAGT. A total of 15 residues make up the CDR3, ends included. The CDR3 loop reads CASSSSGLAAGELFF.

The chain links TRBV6-7 to TRBJ2-7, with 9 nucleotides matching TRBD1. TRBV6-7 is annotated as an ORF whose role is uncertain. Trimming at V came to 2 bases and at J to 5 bases, leaving 4 bases not matched to a gene. The CDR3 is 14 amino acids. CDR3 amino acids: CASSYGTGSNEQYF. The DNA of the CDR3 is TGTGCCAGCAGTTACGGGACAGGGTCCAACGAGCAGTACTTC.

The rearrangement uses TRBV6-8 and TRBJ1-1; a possible D gene is TRBD1 (5 bases). Trimming removed 5 bases at V and 3 bases at J, with 10 bases between. The V gene's germline CDR1 is MNHGY and CDR2 SAAAGT. This CDR3 is built from 13 residues. The CDR3 loop reads CASSPDRYTEAFF. Written as DNA, the CDR3 is TGTGCCAGCAGTCCCGACAGATACACTGAAGCTTTCTTT.

This sequence joins TRBV19 and TRBJ2-1, with D uncertain. V dropped 6 bases and J dropped 2 bases, with 8 bases sitting between them. This CDR3 region has 13 residues. From germline, CDR1 is LNHDA and CDR2 SQIVND (reference sequence). CDR3 bases: TGTGCCAGTAGAGAGAGGACCTACAATGAGCAGTTCTTC. This translates into CASRERTYNEQFF.